This section outlines one T cell receptor (beta chain) sequence together with its context. Its antigen remains unknown. The data stem from a study of CD8+ T cells in alopecia areata. General study results and limits: Affected scalp, especially in alopecia totalis/universalis, had a higher clonality than normal scalp did. Sequences from scalp samples also cover resident alphabeta T cells of normal skin. Researchers reported that TCR sharing among patients proved less clear than in mice, possibly HLA-linked.

CD4+ and CD8+ T cells were sorted from PBMCs. Trimming removed 0 bases at V and 5 bases at J, with 11 bases between. There are 15 residues in the CDR3. Germline V gives CDR1 SNHLY, CDR2 FYNNEI. Extracted RNA was reverse transcribed into cDNA, the sequencing template. Clones were read by immunoSEQ multiplex PCR, and TCRdb kept only the in-frame ones, dropping some. The table shows 150,000 to 200,000 clones, with roughly 60% occurring only once. This receptor was obtained from a human donor in good health. J is TRBJ1-5 and V is TRBV2; D remains ambiguous. Sample: CD4+ T cells sorted from blood. In nucleotides, the CDR3 is TGTGCCAGCAGTGAAGCCTCGGGAAGGGATCAGCCCCAGCATTTT. Residues: CASSEASGRDQPQHF.